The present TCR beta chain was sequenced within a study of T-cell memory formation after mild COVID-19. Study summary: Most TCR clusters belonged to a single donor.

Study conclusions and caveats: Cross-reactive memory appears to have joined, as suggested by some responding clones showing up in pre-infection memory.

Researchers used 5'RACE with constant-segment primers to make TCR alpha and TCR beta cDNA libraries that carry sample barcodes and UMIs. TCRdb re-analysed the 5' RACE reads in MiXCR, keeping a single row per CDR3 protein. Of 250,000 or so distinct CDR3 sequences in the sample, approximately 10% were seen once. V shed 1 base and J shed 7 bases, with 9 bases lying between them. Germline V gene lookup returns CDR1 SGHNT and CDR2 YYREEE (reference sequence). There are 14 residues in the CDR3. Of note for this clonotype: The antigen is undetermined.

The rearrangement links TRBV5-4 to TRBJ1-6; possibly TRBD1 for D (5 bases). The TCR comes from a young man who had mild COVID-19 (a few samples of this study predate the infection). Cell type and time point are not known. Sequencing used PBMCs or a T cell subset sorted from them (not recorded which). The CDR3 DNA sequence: TGTGCCAGCAGCTTGAGACAGTTAAATTCACCCCTCCACTTT. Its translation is CASSLRQLNSPLHF.